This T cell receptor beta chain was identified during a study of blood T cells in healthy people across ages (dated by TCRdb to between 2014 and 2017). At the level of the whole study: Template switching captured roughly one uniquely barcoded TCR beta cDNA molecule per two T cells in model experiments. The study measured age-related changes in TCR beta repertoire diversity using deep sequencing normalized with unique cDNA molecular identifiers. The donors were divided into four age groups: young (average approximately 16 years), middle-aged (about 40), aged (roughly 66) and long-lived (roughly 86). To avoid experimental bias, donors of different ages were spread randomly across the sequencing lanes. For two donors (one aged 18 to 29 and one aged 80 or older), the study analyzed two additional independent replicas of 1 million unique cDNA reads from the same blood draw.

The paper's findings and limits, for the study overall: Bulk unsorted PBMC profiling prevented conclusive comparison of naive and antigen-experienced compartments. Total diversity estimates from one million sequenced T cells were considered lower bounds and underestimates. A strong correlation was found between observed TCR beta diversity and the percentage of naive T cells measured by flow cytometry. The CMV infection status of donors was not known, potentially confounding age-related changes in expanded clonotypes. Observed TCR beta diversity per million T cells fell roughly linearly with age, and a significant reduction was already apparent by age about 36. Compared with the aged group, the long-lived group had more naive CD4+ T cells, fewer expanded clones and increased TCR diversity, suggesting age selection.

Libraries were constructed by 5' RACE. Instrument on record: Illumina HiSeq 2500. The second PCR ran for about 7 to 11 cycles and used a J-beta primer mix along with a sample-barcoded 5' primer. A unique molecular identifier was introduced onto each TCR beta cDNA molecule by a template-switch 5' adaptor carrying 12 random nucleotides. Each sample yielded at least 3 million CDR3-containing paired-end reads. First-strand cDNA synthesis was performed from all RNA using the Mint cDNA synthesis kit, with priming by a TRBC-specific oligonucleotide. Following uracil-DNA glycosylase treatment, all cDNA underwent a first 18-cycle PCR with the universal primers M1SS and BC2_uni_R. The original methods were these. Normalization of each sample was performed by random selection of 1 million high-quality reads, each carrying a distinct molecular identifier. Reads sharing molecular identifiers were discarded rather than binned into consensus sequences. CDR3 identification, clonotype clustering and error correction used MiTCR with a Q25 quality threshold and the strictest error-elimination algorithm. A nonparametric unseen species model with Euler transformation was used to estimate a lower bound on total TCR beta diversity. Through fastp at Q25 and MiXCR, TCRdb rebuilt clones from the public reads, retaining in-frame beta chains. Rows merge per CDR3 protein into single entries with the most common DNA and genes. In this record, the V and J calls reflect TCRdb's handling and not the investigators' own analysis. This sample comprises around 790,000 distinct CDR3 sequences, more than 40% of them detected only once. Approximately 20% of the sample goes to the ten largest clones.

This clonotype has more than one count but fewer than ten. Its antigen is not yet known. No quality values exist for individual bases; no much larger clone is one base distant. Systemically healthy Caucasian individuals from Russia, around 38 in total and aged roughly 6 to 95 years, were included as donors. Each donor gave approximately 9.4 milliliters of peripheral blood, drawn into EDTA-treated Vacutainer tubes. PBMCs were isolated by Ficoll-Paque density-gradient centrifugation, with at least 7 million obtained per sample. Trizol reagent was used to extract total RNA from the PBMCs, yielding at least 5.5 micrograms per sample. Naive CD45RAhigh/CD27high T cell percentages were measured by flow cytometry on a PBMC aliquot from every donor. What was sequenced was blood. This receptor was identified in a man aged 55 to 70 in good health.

The DNA is TGCAGTGCTAGTGGGTTCTATGGCTACACCTTC. It translates as CSASGFYGYTF. This chain joins TRBV20-1 to TRBJ1-2, with no confidently assigned D gene. Including cysteine and phenylalanine, the CDR3 has 11 amino acids. The entry retains the CDR3 DNA only, 33 bases that are in frame from base 1. V sheds 3 bases and J sheds 4 bases, leaving 6 bases between their ends. CDR1 and CDR2, looked up from the germline V gene (reference sequence), are DFQATT and SNEGSKA.